The 12 T cell receptor beta chains presented below share a single source sample, sequenced in a study of graft-versus-host responses after intestinal transplantation. Assay used: immunoSEQ multiplex PCR; TCRdb lists only in-frame clones, some missing. The sample shows 20,000 to 25,000 clones, approximately 93% of them seen only once. The sequencing used PBMCs, collected 156 days after intestinal transplant. Receptors were obtained from a human patient who received an intestinal transplant, so some T cells may come from the graft donor.

J is TRBJ1-2 and V is TRBV30; no reliable D call. V lost 0 bases, J lost 1 base, and 3 bases lay in between. Germline V gives CDR1 GTSNPN, CDR2 SVGIG (reference sequence). CDR3 length: 12 residues. The chain's CDR3 is CAWSVHNYGYTF. In nucleotides, the CDR3 is TGTGCCTGGAGTGTACATAACTATGGCTACACCTTC.

The rearrangement joins TRBV5-1 to TRBJ1-3; D not resolved. Germline V gene data show CDR1 as SGHRS and CDR2 as YFSETQ. This CDR3 has 13 amino acids. Between the trimmed V and J ends, which lost 0 bases and 6 bases, there was a span of 7 bases. The CDR3 bases are TGCGCCAGCAGCTTGGCCCCAGAAAACACCATATATTTT. Translated: CASSLAPENTIYF. Supplemented by reference TRBV5-1 and TRBJ1-3, the full variable domain reads KAGVTQTPRYLIKTRGQQVTLSCSPISGHRSVSWYQQTPGQGLQFLFEYFSETQRNKGNFPGRFSGRQFSNSRSEMNVSTLELGDSALYLCASSLAPENTIYFGEGSWLTVV.

The chain joins TRBV5-4 to TRBJ2-1; 7 bases match TRBD1. The germline gives CDR1 SGHNT, CDR2 YYREEE (reference sequence). This CDR3 comprises 14 residues. V shed 4 bases, J shed 8 bases, and the junction held 9 bases outside the gene matches. CDR3 bases: TGTGCCAGCAGCCTCGGACAGGAGGTGGATGAGCAGTTCTTC. It translates to CASSLGQEVDEQFF.

This chain's CDR3 is CASSLGPDSLYGYTF. CDR3 bases: TGTGCCAGCAGCTTAGGGCCCGACTCCCTCTATGGCTACACCTTC. The chain uses TRBV13 and TRBJ1-2; D not resolved. Germline loops: CDR1 PRHDT, CDR2 FYEKMQ (reference sequence). Trimming removed 0 bases at V and 4 bases at J, with 12 bases between. CDR3 length: 15 amino acids.

This clone was seen a single time. The chain combines TRBV6-5 with TRBJ2-3, with TRBD1 matching 11 bases. With V trimmed by 2 bases and J by 1 base, 2 bases remained unmatched. Germline-derived CDR1 and CDR2 are MNHEY and SVGAGI. The CDR3 length is 16 residues. The CDR3 sequence: CASSYGQGAGTDTQYF. The CDR3 DNA reads TGTGCCAGCAGTTACGGACAGGGGGCCGGCACAGATACGCAGTATTTT.

The rearrangement uses TRBV11-1 and TRBJ1-6, with no clear D. CDR3 length equals 16 residues. V was pared by 5 bases and J by 7 bases, with 18 bases between. Per the germline V gene, CDR1 is SGHAT and CDR2 is FQDESV (reference sequence). Written as DNA, the CDR3 is TGTGCCAGCAGCCCCGAGTCGTGGGCAGAAAATTCACCCCTCCACTTT. Its translation is CASSPESWAENSPLHF.

The chain uses TRBV30 and TRBJ1-2; 7 nucleotides line up with TRBD1. The CDR3 consists of 14 residues. The J segment lost 8 bases and the V segment lost 0 bases, leaving 9 bases of the junction unmatched. Germline V CDR1 and CDR2: GTSNPN, SVGIG (reference sequence). This CDR3 is CAWSVRDRVNGYTF. As DNA, the CDR3 is TGTGCCTGGAGTGTACGTGACAGGGTGAACGGCTACACCTTC. The full variable domain, its missing parts supplied by reference TRBV30 and TRBJ1-2, is SQTIHQWPATLVQPVGSPLSLECTVEGTSNPNLYWYRQAAGRGLQLLFYSVGIGQISSEVPQNLSASRPQDRQFILSSKKLLLSDSGFYLCAWSVRDRVNGYTFGSGTRLTVV.

This clone was counted a single time. The rearrangement links TRBV27 to TRBJ1-1; D is possibly TRBD1 (5 bases). Germline CDR1 reads MNHEY; CDR2 reads SMNVEV (reference sequence). The V end was cut by 2 bases, the J end by 6 bases, with 10 bases between. CDR3 size: 13 residues. CDR3 protein: CASSLGSGAEAFF. In DNA, the CDR3 is TGTGCCAGCAGTTTAGGCTCGGGGGCTGAAGCTTTCTTT.

The V and J genes are TRBV2 and TRBJ2-7, with 8 bases that match TRBD1. J gave up 3 bases and V 3 bases, and 4 bases lay outside the gene matches. This CDR3 contains 14 residues. CDR1 SNHLY and CDR2 FYNNEI come from the germline V gene. DNA of the CDR3: TGTGCCAGCAGTGAGGGACAGGCAGTCTACGAGCAGTACTTC. This gives the protein CASSEGQAVYEQYF. The whole variable domain, filled in from reference TRBV2 and TRBJ2-7, reads EPEVTQTPSHQVTQMGQEVILRCVPISNHLYFYWYRQILGQKVEFLVSFYNNEISEKSEIFDDQFSVERPDGSNFTLKIRSTKLEDSAMYFCASSEGQAVYEQYFGPGTRLTVT.

The chain links TRBV19 to TRBJ1-1; D gene uncertain. CDR1 is LNHDA, CDR2 SQIVND, per germline (reference sequence). CDR3 size: 11 residues. Trimming shortened V by 6 bases and J by 8 bases, and 10 bases separated the two germline ends. For the CDR3, the DNA is TGTGCCAGTAGCTATGGGATCGAAGCTTTCTTT. It specifies CASSYGIEAFF.

The chain couples TRBV7-2 to TRBJ2-5; TRBD1 agrees at 7 bases. The CDR3 is made up of 15 amino acids. V lost 2 bases, J lost 2 bases, and 5 bases stayed unmatched. Germline loops: CDR1 SGHTA, CDR2 FQGNSA. The CDR3 spells CASSLTGTAQETQYF. The CDR3 nucleotides are TGTGCCAGCAGCTTAACAGGGACAGCTCAAGAGACCCAGTACTTC.

The rearrangement uses TRBV18 and TRBJ2-7, with D possibly being TRBD1 (6 bases). The germline V gene has CDR1 KGHSH and CDR2 LQKENI. The V and J ends lost 2 bases and 0 bases respectively, with 11 bases between them. This CDR3 is 15 amino acids long. CDR3 sequence: CASSPGGPVSYEQYF. CDR3 coding DNA: TGTGCCAGCTCACCAGGGGGCCCGGTCTCCTACGAGCAGTACTTC.